This T cell receptor beta chain emerged from a study of shared clonotypes between healthy human individuals. Looking at the study overall: Per donor, CD8 memory used one plate, CD8 naive used two, CD4 memory used three and CD4 naive used three.

Among the donors, all were Caucasian adults who lived in Nashville, Tennessee. The ends lost 0 bases at V and 4 bases at J; junction bases unmatched: 18. Germline V gene lookup returns CDR1 WSHSY and CDR2 SAAADI. This CDR3 spans 20 amino acids. Clones were read by immunoSEQ multiplex PCR, and TCRdb kept only the in-frame ones, dropping some. The sample has over 1.4 million clones; 95% to 97% are singletons. General study results and limits: Sequencing depth was expected to influence donor clonotype sharing. A few donors had about 5% of their naive CD4 clonotypes in common.

Remarks on this clone: Its antigen is not known.

The receptor comes from a man aged 30 to 45 in good health. Sequencing was carried out using naive CD4+ T cells sorted from blood. Subset here: CD45RA+ positively selected. The chain links TRBV10-2 to TRBJ2-5, with 9 bases matching TRBD1. The CDR3 region has the DNA TGCGCCAGCAGTGAGTCGAAAAACAGGGGGCGAGATGGGATGGTAGAGACCCAGTACTTC. This encodes CASSESKNRGRDGMVETQYF.